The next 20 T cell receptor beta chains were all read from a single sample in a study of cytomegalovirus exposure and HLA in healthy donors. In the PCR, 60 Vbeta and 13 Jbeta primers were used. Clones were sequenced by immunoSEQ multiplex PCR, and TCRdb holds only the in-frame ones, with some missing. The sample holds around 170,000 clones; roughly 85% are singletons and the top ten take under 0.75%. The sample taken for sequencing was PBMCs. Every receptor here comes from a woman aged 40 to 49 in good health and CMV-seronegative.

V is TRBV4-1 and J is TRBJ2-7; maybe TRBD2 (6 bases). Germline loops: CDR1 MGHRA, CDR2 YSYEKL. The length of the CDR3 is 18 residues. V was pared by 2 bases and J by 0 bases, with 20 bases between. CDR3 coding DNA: TGCGCCAGCAGCCAATGGGGTTCTAGCGCGACTGGCTCCTACGAGCAGTACTTC. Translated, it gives CASSQWGSSATGSYEQYF.

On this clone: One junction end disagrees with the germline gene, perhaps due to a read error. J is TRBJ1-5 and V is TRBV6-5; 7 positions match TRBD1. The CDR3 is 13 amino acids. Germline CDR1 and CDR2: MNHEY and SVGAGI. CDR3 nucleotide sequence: TGTGCCAGCAGTTACTCGAGAAGGGGGCCCCTTGATTTT. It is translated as CASSYSRRGPLDF.

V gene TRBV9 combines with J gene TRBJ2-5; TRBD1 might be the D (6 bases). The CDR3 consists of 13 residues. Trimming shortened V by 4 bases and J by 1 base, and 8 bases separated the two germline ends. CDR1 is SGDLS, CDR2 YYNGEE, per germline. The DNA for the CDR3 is TGTGCCAGCAGCCAGGGGATCCAAGAGACCCAGTACTTC. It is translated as CASSQGIQETQYF.

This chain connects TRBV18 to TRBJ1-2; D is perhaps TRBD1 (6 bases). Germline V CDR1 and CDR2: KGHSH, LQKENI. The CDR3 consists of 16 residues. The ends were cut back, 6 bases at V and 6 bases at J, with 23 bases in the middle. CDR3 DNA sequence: TGTGCCAGCTCGTCCACTGGGGGGGCCACAACCAATGGCTACACCTTC. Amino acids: CASSSTGGATTNGYTF.

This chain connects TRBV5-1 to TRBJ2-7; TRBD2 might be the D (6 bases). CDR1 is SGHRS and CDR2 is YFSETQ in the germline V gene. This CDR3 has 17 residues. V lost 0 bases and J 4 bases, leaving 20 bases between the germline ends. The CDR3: CASSLAAGKPQTYEQYF. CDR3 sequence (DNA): TGCGCCAGCAGCTTGGCCGCGGGAAAGCCTCAAACTTACGAGCAGTACTTC.

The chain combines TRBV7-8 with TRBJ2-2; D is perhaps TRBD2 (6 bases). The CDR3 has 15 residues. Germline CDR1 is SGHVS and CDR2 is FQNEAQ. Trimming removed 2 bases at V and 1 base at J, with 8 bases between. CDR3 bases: TGTGCCAGCAGCTTACGGCGGGAGAACACCGGGGAGCTGTTTTTT. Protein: CASSLRRENTGELFF.

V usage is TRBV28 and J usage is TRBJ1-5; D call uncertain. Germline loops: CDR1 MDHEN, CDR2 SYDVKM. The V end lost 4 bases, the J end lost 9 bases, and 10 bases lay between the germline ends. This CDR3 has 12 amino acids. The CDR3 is CASSSPRGPQHF. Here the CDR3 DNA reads TGTGCCAGCAGTTCCCCCCGCGGGCCCCAGCATTTT.

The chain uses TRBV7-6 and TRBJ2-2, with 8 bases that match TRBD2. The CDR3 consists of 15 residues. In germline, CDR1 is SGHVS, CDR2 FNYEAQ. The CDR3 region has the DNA TGTGCTACCTCGGCCGGGACTAGAGGAACCGGGGAGCTGTTTTTT. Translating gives CATSAGTRGTGELFF.

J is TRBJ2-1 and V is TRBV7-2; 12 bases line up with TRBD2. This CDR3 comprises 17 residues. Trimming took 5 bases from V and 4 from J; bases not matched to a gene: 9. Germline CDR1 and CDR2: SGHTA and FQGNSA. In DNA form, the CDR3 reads TGTGCCAGCAGCGTGCTAGCGGGAGGGCCGTTATACAATGAGCAGTTCTTC. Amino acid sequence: CASSVLAGGPLYNEQFF.

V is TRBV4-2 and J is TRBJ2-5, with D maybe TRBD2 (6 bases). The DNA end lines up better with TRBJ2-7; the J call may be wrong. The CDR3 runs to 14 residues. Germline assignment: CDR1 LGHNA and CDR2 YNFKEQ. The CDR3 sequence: CASRSQEGTYEQYF. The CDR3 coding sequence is TGTGCCAGCAGATCACAGGAGGGCACCTACGAGCAGTACTTC.

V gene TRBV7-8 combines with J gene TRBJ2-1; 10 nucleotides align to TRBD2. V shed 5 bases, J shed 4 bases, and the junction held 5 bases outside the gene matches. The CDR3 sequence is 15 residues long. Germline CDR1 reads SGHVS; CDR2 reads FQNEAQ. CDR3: CASSATSGRYNEQFF. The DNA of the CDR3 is TGTGCCAGCAGCGCGACTAGCGGGCGATACAATGAGCAGTTCTTC. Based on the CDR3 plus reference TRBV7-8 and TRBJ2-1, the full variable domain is GAGVSQSPRYKVAKRGQDVALRCDPISGHVSLFWYQQALGQGPEFLTYFQNEAQLDKSGLPSDRFFAERPEGSVSTLKIQRTQQEDSAVYLCASSATSGRYNEQFFGPGTRLTVL.

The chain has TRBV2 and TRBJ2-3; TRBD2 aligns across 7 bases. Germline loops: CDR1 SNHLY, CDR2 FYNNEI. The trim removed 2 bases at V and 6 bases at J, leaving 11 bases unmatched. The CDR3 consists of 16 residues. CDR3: CASSESGLAARDTQYF. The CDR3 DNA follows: TGTGCCAGCAGTGAAAGTGGGCTAGCGGCGAGGGATACGCAGTATTTT.

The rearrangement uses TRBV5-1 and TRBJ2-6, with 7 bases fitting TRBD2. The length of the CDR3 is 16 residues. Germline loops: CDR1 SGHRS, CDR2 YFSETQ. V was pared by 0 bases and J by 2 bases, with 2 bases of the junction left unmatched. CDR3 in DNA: TGCGCCAGCAGCTTGGTGGCGGGGGCTGGGGCCAACGTCCTGACTTTC. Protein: CASSLVAGAGANVLTF.

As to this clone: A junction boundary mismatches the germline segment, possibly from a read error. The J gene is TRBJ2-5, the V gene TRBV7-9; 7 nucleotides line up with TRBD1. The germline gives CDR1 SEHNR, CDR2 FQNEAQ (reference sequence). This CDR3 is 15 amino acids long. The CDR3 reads CSSSTGTVLAETQYF. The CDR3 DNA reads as TGTTCCAGCAGCACCGGGACAGTGCTGGCAGAGACCCAGTACTTC.

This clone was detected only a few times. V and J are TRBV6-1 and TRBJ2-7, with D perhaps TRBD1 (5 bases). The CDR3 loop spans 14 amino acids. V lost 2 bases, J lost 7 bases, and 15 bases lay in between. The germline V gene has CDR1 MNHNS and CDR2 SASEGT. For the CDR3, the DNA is TGTGCCAGCAGTGAACAACAGGTGGTAAGGGAGCAGTACTTC. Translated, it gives CASSEQQVVREQYF.

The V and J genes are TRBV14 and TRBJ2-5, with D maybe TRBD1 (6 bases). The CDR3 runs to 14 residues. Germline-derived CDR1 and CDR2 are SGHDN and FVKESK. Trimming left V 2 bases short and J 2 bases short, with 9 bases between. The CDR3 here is CASSQLGAQETQYF. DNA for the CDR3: TGTGCCAGCAGCCAACTGGGGGCGCAAGAGACCCAGTACTTC.

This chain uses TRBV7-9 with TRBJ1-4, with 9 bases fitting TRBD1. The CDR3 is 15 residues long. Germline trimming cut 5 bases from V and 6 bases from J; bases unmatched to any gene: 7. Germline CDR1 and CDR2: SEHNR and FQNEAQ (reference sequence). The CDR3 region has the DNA TGTGCCAGCAGCCCGGGACAGGGTTATGATGAAAAACTGTTTTTT. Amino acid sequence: CASSPGQGYDEKLFF. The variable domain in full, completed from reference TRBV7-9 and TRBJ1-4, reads DTGVSQNPRHKITKRGQNVTFRCDPISEHNRLYWYRQTLGQGPEFLTYFQNEAQLEKSRLLSDRFSAERPKGSFSTLEIQRTEQGDSAMYLCASSPGQGYDEKLFFGSGTQLSVL.

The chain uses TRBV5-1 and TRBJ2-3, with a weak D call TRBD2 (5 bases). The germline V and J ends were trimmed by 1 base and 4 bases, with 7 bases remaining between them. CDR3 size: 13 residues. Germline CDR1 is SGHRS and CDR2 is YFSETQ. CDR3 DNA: TGCGCCAGCAGCTTGAAGAGGGCAGATACGCAGTATTTT. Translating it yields CASSLKRADTQYF.

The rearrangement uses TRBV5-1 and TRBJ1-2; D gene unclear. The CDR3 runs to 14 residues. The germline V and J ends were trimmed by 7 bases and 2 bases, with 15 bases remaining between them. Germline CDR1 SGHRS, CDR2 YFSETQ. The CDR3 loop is CASRAGALNYGYTF. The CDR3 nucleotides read TGCGCCAGCCGAGCGGGCGCCTTGAACTATGGCTACACCTTC.

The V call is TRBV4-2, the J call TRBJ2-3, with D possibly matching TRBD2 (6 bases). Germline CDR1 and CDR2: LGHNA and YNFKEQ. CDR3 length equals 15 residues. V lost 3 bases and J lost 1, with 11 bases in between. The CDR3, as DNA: TGTGCCAGCAGCCAGCCAACGGGGGGCACAGATACGCAGTATTTT. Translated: CASSQPTGGTDTQYF.